The present T cell receptor beta chain was sequenced within a study of cytomegalovirus exposure and HLA in healthy donors. J was trimmed by 5 bases and V by 0 bases; bases with no gene match: 1. The CDR3 runs 15 residues. Germline assignment: CDR1 SEHNR and CDR2 FQNEAQ (reference sequence). The PCR contained 60 Vbeta and 13 Jbeta primers. Here immunoSEQ multiplex PCR was the method, and the copy in TCRdb shows in-frame clones only, minus some. Of over 100,000 clones in the sample, roughly 66% were seen once. This clone has just a few counts. What it binds is unknown. Overall study results and limits: An analysis done earlier found most TCR beta V segments productive about 87% or about 30% of the time. Altogether, 164 TCR beta chains were recorded as cytomegalovirus-associated.

Sequences were obtained from PBMCs. The sequence was obtained from a woman younger than 45 in good health and CMV-seronegative. The rearrangement uses TRBV7-9 and TRBJ2-1, with 10 nucleotides matching TRBD2. The DNA for the CDR3 is TGTGCCAGCAGCTTAGCTAGCGGGAGGAACAATGAGCAGTTCTTC. This gives the protein CASSLASGRNNEQFF.